This passage covers 29 T cell receptor beta chains from one sample sequenced in a study of cytotoxic CD8 clonotypes in ibrutinib-treated CLL. Here immunoSEQ multiplex PCR was the method, and the copy in TCRdb shows in-frame clones only, minus some. The sample has over 250,000 clones, roughly 76% seen once. The sequencing here drew on PBMCs, taken at disease progression, from a patient treated with ibrutinib. These receptor sequences come from a human donor with chronic lymphocytic leukemia.

The CDR3 sequence: CASRGSRGGYTF. The CDR3, as DNA: TGTGCCAGCAGGGGGAGCCGGGGCGGCTACACCTTC. This chain joins TRBV6-1 and TRBJ1-2; D is possibly TRBD1 (5 bases). The CDR3 is 12 amino acids. Trimming removed 6 bases from V and 8 bases from J, with 13 bases in between. Germline lookup yields CDR1 MNHNS and CDR2 SASEGT.

This clone appeared a few times. J is TRBJ2-7 and V is TRBV5-4, with D possibly matching TRBD1 (6 bases). The length of the CDR3 is 13 residues. V was pared by 2 bases and J by 3 bases, with 9 bases between. Germline-derived CDR1 and CDR2 are SGHNT and YYREEE (reference sequence). CDR3 nucleotide sequence: TGTGCCAGCAGCTTCTACAGGGACTACGAGCAGTACTTC. This gives the protein CASSFYRDYEQYF. Full variable domain (missing parts from reference TRBV5-4 and TRBJ2-7): ETGVTQSPTHLIKTRGQQVTLRCSSQSGHNTVSWYQQALGQGPQFIFQYYREEENGRGNFPPRFSGLQFPNYSSELNVNALELDDSALYLCASSFYRDYEQYFGPGTRLTVT.

The CDR3 region is CASSFDSYNEKLFF. DNA of the CDR3: TGTGCCAGCAGCTTTGACAGTTATAATGAAAAACTGTTTTTT. The chain couples TRBV5-4 to TRBJ1-4; D perhaps matches TRBD1 (5 bases). CDR1 and CDR2 (germline): SGHNT, YYREEE (reference sequence). This CDR3 is 14 amino acids long. The V and J ends lost 2 bases and 4 bases respectively, with 9 bases between them.

This clone was detected only a few times. The chain carries TRBV9 and TRBJ2-7; maybe TRBD2 (5 bases). Trimming left V 1 base short and J 0 bases short, with 14 bases between. Germline loops: CDR1 SGDLS, CDR2 YYNGEE. The CDR3 has 16 amino acids. The CDR3 nucleotides read TGTGCCAGCAGCGTAAGACGGCCGGGGAGCTCCTACGAGCAGTACTTC. This sequence encodes CASSVRRPGSSYEQYF.

This rearrangement joins TRBV27 to TRBJ1-2; unclear D gene. V shed 5 bases and J shed 0 bases, with 7 bases lying between them. This CDR3 contains 13 residues. The germline V gene encodes CDR1 MNHEY and CDR2 SMNVEV (reference sequence). The CDR3 spells CASSRGANYGYTF. The CDR3, as DNA: TGTGCCAGCAGTCGGGGAGCTAACTATGGCTACACCTTC.

Only a few counts were recorded for this clone. The chain employs TRBV4-1 and TRBJ1-6; unclear D gene. Per germline, CDR1 MGHRA and CDR2 YSYEKL. The CDR3 is 13 amino acids. V was clipped by 1 base and J by 7 bases, with 5 bases between them. CDR3 sequence: CASSQVGNSPLHF. CDR3 coding DNA: TGCGCCAGCAGCCAAGTCGGGAATTCACCCCTCCACTTT.

The chain is built from TRBV25-1 and TRBJ2-4; TRBD2 is a possible D gene (6 bases). Trimming removed 4 bases from V and 7 bases from J, with 11 bases in between. CDR3 length equals 13 residues. The V gene's germline CDR1 is MGHDK and CDR2 SYGVNS. CDR3 in DNA: TGTGCCAGCAGTGTCCCAGGGAGGAACATTCAGTACTTC. This sequence encodes CASSVPGRNIQYF.

V and J are TRBV18 and TRBJ2-7; 9 bases align to TRBD2. The CDR3 spans 17 residues. With 7 bases clipped from V and 5 bases from J, the junction kept 18 bases outside the gene matches. Germline V gene lookup returns CDR1 KGHSH and CDR2 LQKENI. The CDR3 region has the DNA TGTGCCAGCTGTAACCTTAGGGCTAGCGGGATCGGAAACGAGCAGTACTTC. It is translated as CASCNLRASGIGNEQYF.

CDR3 sequence: CASSARQGWYYSPLHF. The CDR3, as DNA: TGTGCCAGCAGTGCTCGACAGGGGTGGTATTATTCACCCCTCCACTTT. The rearrangement uses TRBV6-1 and TRBJ1-6; 8 positions agree with TRBD1. The CDR3 is 16 amino acids. Trimming cost V 4 bases and J 8 bases; bases outside gene matches: 10. The germline V gene encodes CDR1 MNHNS and CDR2 SASEGT.

CDR3 nucleotides: TGTGCCAGCAGCTGCCGTCCAGACAGGGATAATGGCTACACCTTC. It translates to CASSCRPDRDNGYTF. V usage is TRBV7-9 and J usage is TRBJ1-2, with 7 bases matching TRBD1. Looked up from germline, CDR1 is SEHNR and CDR2 is FQNEAQ (reference sequence). V trimming: 4 bases; J trimming: 6 bases; junction bases outside the gene matches: 11. CDR3 length: 15 residues.

This rearrangement joins TRBV2 to TRBJ1-2; D is possibly TRBD1 (5 bases). Germline CDR1 SNHLY, CDR2 FYNNEI. V dropped 6 bases and J dropped 3 bases, with 11 bases sitting between them. CDR3 length: 13 residues. The CDR3, as DNA: TGTGCCAGCAGACGGGACCCCGACTATGGCTACACCTTC. It yields the protein CASRRDPDYGYTF.

The genes are TRBV27 and TRBJ2-2; TRBD2 matches 10 bases. CDR3 length: 16 residues. Trimming cost V 6 bases and J 7 bases; bases outside gene matches: 11. Germline V gives CDR1 MNHEY, CDR2 SMNVEV (reference sequence). CDR3 amino acids: CASSLAIAGGHGELFF. The CDR3 nucleotides read TGTGCCAGCAGCTTGGCAATAGCGGGAGGCCACGGGGAGCTGTTTTTT.

The V and J genes are TRBV11-2 and TRBJ2-1; D is unclear. Germline CDR1 and CDR2: SGHAT and FQNNGV. V was trimmed by 0 bases and J by 8 bases, leaving 14 bases between them. The CDR3 length is 15 residues. The CDR3 nucleotides read TGTGCCAGCAGCTTAGACTGGGTGTCTGGGCATGAGCAGTTCTTC. It translates to CASSLDWVSGHEQFF.

The V and J genes are TRBV4-1 and TRBJ1-5; perhaps TRBD1 as D (5 bases). The germline V and J ends were trimmed by 0 bases and 0 bases, with 24 bases remaining between them. From germline, CDR1 is MGHRA and CDR2 YSYEKL. The CDR3 length is 21 residues. The CDR3 region is CASSQDFPGYPGIYSNQPQHF. The CDR3 DNA sequence: TGCGCCAGCAGCCAAGATTTCCCAGGGTACCCCGGTATATATAGCAATCAGCCCCAGCATTTT.

This clone occurred many times. The chain recombines TRBV15 with TRBJ2-3; 7 bases align to TRBD2. CDR3 length: 15 residues. The trim removed 0 bases at V and 3 bases at J, leaving 3 bases unmatched. Germline CDR1 LNHNV, CDR2 YYDKDF (reference sequence). The CDR3 DNA reads as TGTGCCACCAGCAGAGACCGGGAGGCTACAGATACGCAGTATTTT. Amino acids: CATSRDREATDTQYF.

The chain combines TRBV2 with TRBJ2-3, with a tentative D call TRBD2 (7 bases). Trimming cost V 5 bases and J 4 bases, with 13 bases left between them. Germline CDR1 is SNHLY and CDR2 is FYNNEI. This CDR3 has 14 residues. CDR3 protein: CASSPGGLADTQYF. The CDR3, as DNA: TGTGCCAGCAGTCCGGGGGGCCTCGCAGATACGCAGTATTTT.

The rearrangement links TRBV5-1 to TRBJ1-4; possible D gene TRBD1, 6 bases. The CDR3 has 15 residues. The germline V gene has CDR1 SGHRS and CDR2 YFSETQ. V was shortened by 4 bases and J by 8 bases, with 18 bases between the two germline ends. The CDR3 sequence: CASSPNGGPQEKLFF. The CDR3 DNA reads TGCGCCAGCAGCCCCAATGGGGGCCCTCAGGAAAAACTGTTTTTT.

This sequence joins TRBV15 and TRBJ2-7; TRBD1 or TRBD2 may be the D gene (5 bases each). The CDR3 contains 13 residues. CDR1 and CDR2 (germline): LNHNV, YYDKDF (reference sequence). Trimming took 7 bases from V and 3 from J, leaving 13 bases between them. Here the CDR3 DNA reads TGTGCCACCACTCTGGGGACGGACTACGAGCAGTACTTC. It specifies CATTLGTDYEQYF.

This chain joins TRBV6-1 and TRBJ2-7, with D unclear. The length of the CDR3 is 13 residues. With 0 bases removed from V and 4 bases from J, the gap between germline ends came to 7 bases. From germline, CDR1 is MNHNS and CDR2 SASEGT. The CDR3 DNA follows: TGTGCCAGCAGTGAAGCCTGGGCTTACGAGCAGTACTTC. It translates to CASSEAWAYEQYF.

The CDR3 region is CASSLFGKTNYGYTF. The CDR3 nucleotides read TGTGCCAGCAGTTTATTCGGCAAGACGAACTATGGCTACACCTTC. The rearrangement uses TRBV28 and TRBJ1-2; unclear D gene. The CDR3 loop spans 15 amino acids. V was pared by 1 base and J by 2 bases, with 11 bases between. Germline V gene data show CDR1 as MDHEN and CDR2 as SYDVKM.

The CDR3: CASSLGAVTEAFF. The CDR3 DNA reads as TGTGCCAGCAGCTTAGGGGCTGTAACTGAAGCTTTCTTT. The chain links TRBV7-9 to TRBJ1-1; D is unclear. Trimming took 1 base from V and 5 from J, leaving 8 bases between them. The germline CDR1 and CDR2 sequences are SEHNR and FQNEAQ (reference sequence). The CDR3 contains 13 residues.

The sample holds a few counts of this clone. The gene calls are TRBV10-3 and TRBJ2-1; D ambiguous. Germline CDR1 is ENHRY and CDR2 is SYGVKD. V lost 6 bases and J 5 bases, leaving 5 bases between the germline ends. This CDR3 comprises 11 residues. CDR3 sequence: CAISEDNEQFF. The CDR3 bases are TGTGCCATCAGCGAAGACAATGAGCAGTTCTTC.

This chain links TRBV2 with TRBJ2-7; TRBD2 matches 10 bases. Germline V CDR1 and CDR2: SNHLY, FYNNEI. Trimming removed 8 bases from V and 3 bases from J; junction bases left unmatched: 4. The CDR3 loop spans 13 amino acids. DNA for the CDR3: TGTGCCAGCGGGTGGACTAGCGGCTACGAGCAGTACTTC. It translates to CASGWTSGYEQYF.

This clone has more than one count but fewer than ten. CDR3 sequence (DNA): TGTGCCAGCAGTGAAGGGACAGGGAATCAGCCCCAGCATTTT. Protein sequence: CASSEGTGNQPQHF. The chain links TRBV2 to TRBJ1-5; 8 positions agree with TRBD1. The CDR3 consists of 14 residues. Unmatched junction bases numbered 0, after V lost 1 base and J lost 4 bases. Germline CDR1 and CDR2: SNHLY and FYNNEI. Full variable domain (rest looked up from reference TRBV2 and TRBJ1-5): EPEVTQTPSHQVTQMGQEVILRCVPISNHLYFYWYRQILGQKVEFLVSFYNNEISEKSEIFDDQFSVERPDGSNFTLKIRSTKLEDSAMYFCASSEGTGNQPQHFGDGTRLSIL.

The rearrangement uses TRBV4-1 and TRBJ2-5; D gene ambiguous. Looked up from germline, CDR1 is MGHRA and CDR2 is YSYEKL. Trimming took off 3 bases at V and 2 bases at J, with 7 bases between the two ends. This CDR3 is built from 13 residues. CDR3 sequence reads: CASSQWVQETQYF. For the CDR3, the DNA is TGCGCCAGCAGCCAGTGGGTACAAGAGACCCAGTACTTC.

The chain joins TRBV27 to TRBJ2-1; TRBD2 matches 7 bases. Per germline, CDR1 MNHEY and CDR2 SMNVEV (reference sequence). The CDR3 runs 16 residues. Trimming removed 5 bases from V and 0 bases from J; junction bases left unmatched: 7. The CDR3 protein is CASSLSRGSSYNEQFF. DNA of the CDR3: TGTGCCAGCAGTCTCTCGCGGGGGAGCTCCTACAATGAGCAGTTCTTC.

The chain couples TRBV5-4 to TRBJ2-2, with 8 positions matching TRBD2. The CDR3 is 18 residues long. Germline loops: CDR1 SGHNT, CDR2 YYREEE (reference sequence). The J segment lost 0 bases and the V segment lost 6 bases, leaving 13 bases of the junction unmatched. The CDR3 DNA is TGTGCCAGCATCCGAGTAGCACTAGCGGCCTCGAACACCGGGGAGCTGTTTTTT. Its translation: CASIRVALAASNTGELFF.

This chain joins TRBV6-5 and TRBJ2-2; tentatively, D is TRBD1 or TRBD2 (5 bases each). In germline, CDR1 is MNHEY, CDR2 SVGAGI. The V gene lost 5 bases and the J gene lost 1 base, with 11 bases spanning the gap. The CDR3 totals 15 residues. The CDR3 coding sequence is TGTGCCAGCAGTAGGGGACCTCTGAACACCGGGGAGCTGTTTTTT. It specifies CASSRGPLNTGELFF.

This clone was seen only a few times. The CDR3 protein is CASSKDPNYGYTF. In DNA, the CDR3 is TGCGCCAGCAGCAAGGACCCGAACTATGGCTACACCTTC. The V and J genes are TRBV5-1 and TRBJ1-2; no clear D. Germline V gives CDR1 SGHRS, CDR2 YFSETQ. This CDR3 comprises 13 residues. V gave up 4 bases and J gave up 2 bases, with 9 bases separating them.